This T cell receptor beta chain derives from a study of blood T cell repertoires in COVID-19 (dated by TCRdb to about 2020). General notes on the study: Samples from collaborators originated in the United States, Italy and Spain and spanned both the acute and convalescent phases of COVID-19. Nearly every sample came with metadata listing a de-identified subject ID, COVID-19 status, age in years and sex. Where HLA class I and class II types were available, the types were taken from metadata supplied by the sample provider, not from assay-based typing. The repertoires were released in a freely available public database meant as a resource for research on the immune response to SARS-CoV-2. Deeply sampled blood TCRbeta repertoires from subjects exposed to, actively infected with, or recovered from COVID-19 were included in the dataset. The prospective study material was composed of cDNA or gDNA derived from T cells, B-cell-depleted T cells, or PBMCs. The samples were drawn from two sources: the first 160 participants of the ongoing ImmuneRACE study, and 950 to 1,500 subjects contributed by 6 global collaborators. Overall study results and their limits: How much clinical and demographic metadata was included differed by source and by participant, and the metadata was provided uncurated.

TCRbeta CDR3 regions were amplified from genomic DNA using the immunoSEQ Assay, a bias-controlled multiplex PCR. Concerning the study's data processing: The number of nucleated cells in each sample was estimated by amplification of reference gene primers within the assay. To quantify the absolute abundance of each unique TCRbeta CDR3 rearrangement, sequence reads were collapsed and filtered. For each sample, productive Simpson clonality was calculated by taking the square root of Simpson's diversity index across productive rearrangements. TCRdb holds this immuneACCESS table with in-frame rearrangements only. Some clones are missing; in checked studies, unresolved V genes explain under half, and the rest has no known cause. That table furnishes V, J and clone size, whereas the DNA furnished D and trimming. The sample table records over 200,000 clones; around 90% of these occur just once. The ten largest clones take up about 4.1% of the sample.

Comment on this clone: The target of this receptor is not known. Qualities for individual bases were not recorded, and no much larger clone is one base off.

A second Seattle source provided samples from volunteer blood donors who had recovered from COVID-19. Whole blood was collected in K2EDTA tubes by collaborating institutions according to the institutions' own protocols. For TCRbeta analysis, collaborators shipped samples as frozen whole blood, isolated PBMCs, or DNA extracted from either of those sample types. V trim: 0 bases; J trim: 2 bases; unmatched bases: 6. The CDR3 measures 16 amino acids from cysteine to phenylalanine. Only CDR3 DNA remains: 48 bases, in frame from the first base. CDR1 and CDR2 are drawn from the germline V gene: SGDLS, YYNGEE.

The chain is made from TRBV9 and TRBJ2-7; 9 bases in between match TRBD2. What was sequenced was peripheral blood. The sequence came from a man aged 55 to 70 who had recovered from COVID-19. The CDR3 amino acid sequence is: CASSVGASGDTYEQYF. The nucleotide sequence reads as follows: TGTGCCAGCAGCGTAGGGGCTAGCGGGGATACCTACGAGCAGTACTTC.